The rows below give T cell receptor beta chains drawn from one sample of a study of shared clonotypes between healthy human individuals. Generated by immunoSEQ multiplex PCR, the TCRdb table keeps only in-frame clones and is missing some. The table records millions of clones, around 96% of them present only once. Sequencing was done on a sample of naive CD8+ T cells sorted from blood. The receptors originated from a man aged 18 to 29 in good health. The CDR3 runs from the conserved cysteine through the conserved F or W. D genes are given only for firm matches. Size tells how often a clone was seen (once, few, many) or the class of an expanded clone, and some rows leave it out.

v_gene,j_gene,abundance,d_gene,CDR3nt,CDR3aa
TRBV7-8,TRBJ2-5,-,-,TGTGCCAGCAGCTTAGGACGGAATTACCAAGAGACCCAGTACTTC,CASSLGRNYQETQYF
TRBV7-9,TRBJ2-7,-,TRBD1,TGTGCCAGCAGTCCAGACAGGGCCTCGGGCGAGCAGTACTTC,CASSPDRASGEQYF
TRBV12-5,TRBJ2-7,once,TRBD1,TGTGCTAGTGCCCTGACAGGGGGCTACGAGCAGTACTTC,CASALTGGYEQYF
TRBV6-5,TRBJ1-1,-,-,TGTGCCAGCAGTTACTCGCCGGGGCTCTTTGAAGCTTTCTTT,CASSYSPGLFEAFF
TRBV29-1,TRBJ1-1,-,-,TGCAGCCCTGTTTCGGCAGAGAACACTGAAGCTTTCTTT,CSPVSAENTEAFF
TRBV6-6,TRBJ1-6,-,-,TGTGCCAGCAGTTACGAGGACTGGGGGTCACCCCTCCACTTT,CASSYEDWGSPLHF
TRBV7-9,TRBJ2-5,once,-,TGTGCCAGCAGCCGGACCGACGAAACGGAGACCCAGTACTTC,CASSRTDETETQYF
TRBV27,TRBJ1-2,-,-,TGTGCCAGCAGTTTATCGGGCAGAGACTATGGCTACACCTTC,CASSLSGRDYGYTF
TRBV19,TRBJ2-1,-,TRBD1,TGTGCCAGTTCGGCCGCAGGGACAGGCTACAATGAGCAGTTCTTC,CASSAAGTGYNEQFF
TRBV25-1,TRBJ1-2,-,-,TGTGCCAGCAGTGAACAGTCGGCCGGGGCCGATGGCTACACCTTC,CASSEQSAGADGYTF
TRBV25-1,TRBJ2-1,-,-,TGTGCCAGCAGCCTGACGGAGTACAATGAGCAGTTCTTC,CASSLTEYNEQFF
TRBV11-2,TRBJ2-7,once,TRBD1,TGTGCCAGCAGCTTAGCGACAGGGGTTGGCGAGCAGTACTTC,CASSLATGVGEQYF
TRBV10-2,TRBJ1-1,-,TRBD1,TGCGCCAGCAGATCCGGGACAGGAGGTGAAGCTTTCTTT,CASRSGTGGEAFF
TRBV19,TRBJ2-3,-,-,TGTGCCAGTAGGGCCCTACTGGTGGGCACAGATACGCAGTATTTT,CASRALLVGTDTQYF
TRBV18,TRBJ2-7,-,-,TGTGCCAGCTCACCACCCGCGGCCTACGAGCAGTACTTC,CASSPPAAYEQYF